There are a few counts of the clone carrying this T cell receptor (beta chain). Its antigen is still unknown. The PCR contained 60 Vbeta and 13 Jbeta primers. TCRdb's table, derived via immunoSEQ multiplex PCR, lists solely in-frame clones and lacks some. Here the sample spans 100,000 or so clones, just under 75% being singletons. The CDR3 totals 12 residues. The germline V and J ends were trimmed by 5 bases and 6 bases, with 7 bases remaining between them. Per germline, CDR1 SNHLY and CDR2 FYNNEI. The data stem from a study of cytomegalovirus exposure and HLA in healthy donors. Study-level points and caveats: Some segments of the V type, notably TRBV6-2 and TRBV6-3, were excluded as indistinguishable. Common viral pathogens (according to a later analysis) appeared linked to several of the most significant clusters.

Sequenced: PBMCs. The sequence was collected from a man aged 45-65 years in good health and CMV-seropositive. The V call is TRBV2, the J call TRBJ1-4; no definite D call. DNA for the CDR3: TGTGCCAGCAGTTGGCAGGATGAAAAACTGTTTTTT. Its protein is CASSWQDEKLFF.